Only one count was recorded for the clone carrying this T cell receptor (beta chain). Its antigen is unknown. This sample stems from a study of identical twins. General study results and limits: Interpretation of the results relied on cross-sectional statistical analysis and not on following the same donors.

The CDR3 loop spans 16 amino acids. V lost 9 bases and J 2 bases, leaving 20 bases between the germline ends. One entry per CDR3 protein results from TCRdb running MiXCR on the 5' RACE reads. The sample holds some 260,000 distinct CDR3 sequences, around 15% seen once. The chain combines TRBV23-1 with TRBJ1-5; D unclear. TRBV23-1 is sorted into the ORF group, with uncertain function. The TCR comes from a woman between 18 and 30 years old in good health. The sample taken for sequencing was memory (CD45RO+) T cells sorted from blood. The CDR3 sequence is CARKLWAAGRNQPQHF. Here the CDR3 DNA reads TGCGCCAGAAAACTATGGGCAGCCGGGCGCAATCAGCCCCAGCATTTT.